Presented here are 27 T cell receptor beta chains from one specimen sequenced in a study of blood T cell repertoires in COVID-19. Libraries were prepared by immunoSEQ multiplex PCR; TCRdb keeps only in-frame clonotypes and omits some of them. The data show fewer than 150,000 clones, with approximately 80% seen just once and 5.5% to 8% held by the top ten. Material for sequencing was peripheral blood. All receptors come from a human donor in a cohort sampled during active COVID-19.

This chain connects TRBV7-3 to TRBJ2-1; 7 positions agree with TRBD2. V shed 6 bases and J 7 bases; nucleotides not matched to a gene: 3. The CDR3 loop spans 12 amino acids. Per the germline V gene, CDR1 is SGHTA and CDR2 is FQGTGA. For the CDR3, the DNA is TGTGCCAGCAGTCGGCGGGGGAATGAGCAGTTCTTC. It specifies CASSRRGNEQFF.

This chain joins TRBV11-3 and TRBJ2-7; a weak D match, TRBD2 (6 bases). Between the trimmed V and J ends, which lost 5 bases and 2 bases, there was a span of 16 bases. The germline V gene has CDR1 SGHNT and CDR2 YENEEA. The CDR3 totals 15 residues. The CDR3 region has the DNA TGTGCCAGCAGCCCCCCCCGGGGGTCACCCTACGAGCAGTACTTC. Translation gives CASSPPRGSPYEQYF.

CDR3 region: CASRSGGDEQYF. In nucleotides, the CDR3 is TGTGCCAGTAGATCTGGAGGGGACGAGCAGTACTTC. The V gene is TRBV19, the J gene TRBJ2-7; D possibly corresponds to TRBD2 (6 bases). V was trimmed by 6 bases and J by 5 bases, leaving 11 bases between them. The CDR3 totals 12 residues. In germline, CDR1 is LNHDA, CDR2 SQIVND (reference sequence).

The V call is TRBV7-8, the J call TRBJ1-1; D uncertain. Deletions cut 5 bases from V and 7 bases from J, with 8 bases between. Germline CDR1 and CDR2: SGHVS and FQNEAQ. The CDR3 runs 11 residues. CDR3 coding DNA: TGTGCCAGCAGCCCGCGGAGTGAAGCTTTCTTT. Its translation: CASSPRSEAFF.

This sequence joins TRBV5-4 and TRBJ2-5; possible D gene TRBD2, 6 bases. With 4 bases removed from V and 4 bases from J, the gap between germline ends came to 14 bases. CDR1 is SGHNT, CDR2 YYREEE, per germline (reference sequence). The CDR3 has 14 residues. For the CDR3, the DNA is TGTGCCAGCAGCCTACAGACTAGTCGAGAGACCCAGTACTTC. It translates to CASSLQTSRETQYF.

This clone was found a few times. The V call is TRBV24-1, the J call TRBJ2-2; a possible D gene is TRBD1 (6 bases). CDR1 KGHDR and CDR2 SFDVKD come from the germline V gene. There are 14 residues in the CDR3. Trimming shortened V by 7 bases and J by 6 bases, and 14 bases separated the two germline ends. CDR3 in DNA: TGTGCCACCAGCGTAAACAGGGCGGCCGGGGAGCTGTTTTTT. Its translation is CATSVNRAAGELFF.

This chain links TRBV30 with TRBJ1-6, with D uncertain. Germline V lookup: CDR1 GTSNPN, CDR2 SVGIG (reference sequence). V was pared by 5 bases and J by 9 bases, with 14 bases between. There are 13 residues in the CDR3. The CDR3 sequence: CAWSVATGSPLHF. The CDR3 DNA follows: TGTGCCTGGTCAGTAGCCACTGGTTCACCCCTCCACTTT.

The rearrangement joins TRBV5-4 to TRBJ2-2; 8 bases are shared with TRBD2. This CDR3 has 16 residues. After removal of 3 bases from V and 5 bases from J, the junction contained 9 bases not matched to a gene. The germline gives CDR1 SGHNT, CDR2 YYREEE (reference sequence). The CDR3 is CASSSERGGRTGELFF. The CDR3 nucleotides are TGTGCCAGCAGCTCGGAACGGGGGGGCCGGACCGGGGAGCTGTTTTTT. The whole variable domain, remainder taken from reference TRBV5-4 and TRBJ2-2, is ETGVTQSPTHLIKTRGQQVTLRCSSQSGHNTVSWYQQALGQGPQFIFQYYREEENGRGNFPPRFSGLQFPNYSSELNVNALELDDSALYLCASSSERGGRTGELFFGEGSRLTVL.

The chain has TRBV9 and TRBJ1-5, with D unclear. Germline loops: CDR1 SGDLS, CDR2 YYNGEE. Trimming took 0 bases from V and 1 from J, leaving 8 bases between them. The CDR3 sequence is 15 residues long. The DNA of the CDR3 is TGTGCCAGCAGCGTAGATGGAGTAAGCAATCAGCCCCAGCATTTT. It encodes CASSVDGVSNQPQHF.

The chain recombines TRBV4-1 with TRBJ2-7; no clear D. Germline V gene data show CDR1 as MGHRA and CDR2 as YSYEKL. Trimming took off 3 bases at V and 2 bases at J, with 14 bases between the two ends. CDR3 length equals 15 residues. CDR3 DNA: TGCGCCAGCAGCCAGGCAGACGGAGCCCCCTACGAGCAGTACTTC. This codes for CASSQADGAPYEQYF.

This clone was found a few times. Other DNA sequences in this sample translate to the same CDR3. The chain has TRBV10-3 and TRBJ1-1; 7 nucleotides align to TRBD1. Losses at the gene ends were 4 bases for V and 1 base for J; bases not matched to a gene: 0. CDR1 and CDR2 from the germline V gene are ENHRY and SYGVKD. CDR3 length equals 13 residues. Here the CDR3 reads CAISGTGNTEAFF. Written as DNA, the CDR3 is TGTGCCATCAGTGGGACAGGGAACACTGAAGCTTTCTTT.

The chain's CDR3 is CASSLGDRVAETQYF. As DNA, the CDR3 is TGTGCCAGCAGCTTGGGGGACAGGGTTGCAGAGACCCAGTACTTC. The V and J genes are TRBV5-6 and TRBJ2-5; 9 bases line up with TRBD1. The J segment lost 4 bases and the V segment lost 0 bases, leaving 4 bases of the junction unmatched. The CDR3 is 15 amino acids. The germline CDR1 and CDR2 sequences are SGHDT and YYEEEE.

A single count supports this clone. This chain uses TRBV2 with TRBJ1-6, with TRBD1 identical over 8 bases. CDR3 length: 17 residues. V was pared by 6 bases and J by 1 base, with 8 bases of the junction left unmatched. Per germline, CDR1 SNHLY and CDR2 FYNNEI. The CDR3 region is CASRADRAGSYNSPLHF. The CDR3, as DNA: TGTGCCAGCAGGGCGGACAGGGCGGGGTCCTATAATTCACCCCTCCACTTT.

This clone was counted a few times. The chain carries TRBV4-1 and TRBJ2-2; 7 bases line up with TRBD1. Trimming removed 1 base from V and 6 bases from J; junction bases left unmatched: 2. The CDR3 is 14 amino acids. Germline V lookup: CDR1 MGHRA, CDR2 YSYEKL. The CDR3 region has the DNA TGCGCCAGCAGCCAAGGGCAGGGGGCCGGGGAGCTGTTTTTT. Amino acids: CASSQGQGAGELFF.

V is TRBV28 and J is TRBJ2-7; D may be TRBD2 (6 bases). Trimming shortened V by 6 bases and J by 2 bases, and 20 bases separated the two germline ends. The CDR3 sequence is 16 residues long. CDR1 and CDR2 from the germline V gene are MDHEN and SYDVKM. The CDR3 DNA is TGTGCCAGCAGCCTAGGAATTTTTGGAGGGACCTACGAGCAGTACTTC. This gives the protein CASSLGIFGGTYEQYF.

V and J are TRBV4-3 and TRBJ2-1; a weak D match, TRBD1 (6 bases). From germline, CDR1 is LGHNA and CDR2 YSLEER. CDR3 length: 14 amino acids. Trimming removed 3 bases at V and 5 bases at J, with 11 bases between. The CDR3 sequence is CASSQGDTNNEQFF. Here the CDR3 DNA reads TGCGCCAGCAGCCAGGGGGACACTAACAATGAGCAGTTCTTC.

The table lists this clone with many counts. V is TRBV2 and J is TRBJ2-1, with 15 positions matching TRBD2. The V gene's germline CDR1 is SNHLY and CDR2 FYNNEI. The CDR3 loop spans 17 amino acids. The V and J ends lost 4 bases and 3 bases, in that order; junction bases with no gene match: 4. CDR3 DNA sequence: TGTGCCAGCAGTGTCGGACTAGCGGGGGGGTTCTACAATGAGCAGTTCTTC. It translates to CASSVGLAGGFYNEQFF.

The CDR3 DNA reads as TGCGCCAGCAGCTTGGTTCTTGGACAGGGCGGTACGGTGCAGTTCTTC. Protein product: CASSLVLGQGGTVQFF. This chain joins TRBV5-1 and TRBJ2-1, with TRBD1 identical over 8 bases. Germline V gives CDR1 SGHRS, CDR2 YFSETQ. The CDR3 has 16 amino acids. V was pared by 0 bases and J by 12 bases, with 14 bases of the junction left unmatched.

The chain links TRBV25-1 to TRBJ1-2; 8 bases agree with TRBD1. In germline, CDR1 is MGHDK, CDR2 SYGVNS. V shed 4 bases, J shed 4 bases, and the junction held 2 bases outside the gene matches. CDR3 length: 13 residues. The CDR3 here is CASSADRGYGYTF. The CDR3, as DNA: TGTGCCAGCAGTGCCGACAGGGGCTATGGCTACACCTTC.

In its sample, this clone was seen once. The CDR3 nucleotides are TGTGCCAGCTCACCAAAGGGAGGGGATCAGCCCCAGCATTTT. Translated, it gives CASSPKGGDQPQHF. The chain couples TRBV18 to TRBJ1-5, with D perhaps TRBD1 (5 bases). This CDR3 contains 14 residues. Trimming left V 2 bases short and J 5 bases short, with 10 bases between. Germline lookup yields CDR1 KGHSH and CDR2 LQKENI. Based on the CDR3 plus reference TRBV18 and TRBJ1-5, the full variable domain is NAGVMQNPRHLVRRRGQEARLRCSPMKGHSHVYWYRQLPEEGLKFMVYLQKENIIDESGMPKERFSAEFPKEGPSILRIQQVVRGDSAAYFCASSPKGGDQPQHFGDGTRLSIL.

The J gene is TRBJ1-6, the V gene TRBV11-3; unclear D gene. CDR1 and CDR2 (germline): SGHNT, YENEEA. The V gene lost 2 bases and the J gene lost 5 bases, with 13 bases spanning the gap. There are 16 residues in the CDR3. CDR3 nucleotide sequence: TGTGCCAGCAGCTTAAGAGTCCTGCGGGATAATTCACCCCTCCACTTT. Translated: CASSLRVLRDNSPLHF.

J is TRBJ1-6 and V is TRBV27; 7 bases are shared with TRBD1. Germline CDR1 MNHEY, CDR2 SMNVEV (reference sequence). There are 15 residues in the CDR3. The V gene end was trimmed by 2 bases and the J gene end by 9 bases; junction bases not matched to a gene: 7. CDR3 sequence: CASSLDRVKISPLHF. For the CDR3, the DNA is TGTGCCAGCAGTTTAGACAGGGTGAAGATTTCACCCCTCCACTTT.

This clone occurred once. The chain is built from TRBV5-1 and TRBJ2-7, with 11 bases aligning to TRBD1. The germline gives CDR1 SGHRS, CDR2 YFSETQ. This CDR3 contains 15 residues. V trimming: 0 bases; J trimming: 4 bases; junction bases outside the gene matches: 3. CDR3 region: CASSLGGQGAYEQYF. CDR3 in DNA: TGCGCCAGCAGCTTGGGAGGACAGGGGGCTTACGAGCAGTACTTC.

The chain has TRBV3-1 (or the pseudogene TRBV3-2) and TRBJ2-5; TRBD2 matches 13 bases. Trimming removed 4 bases from V and 1 base from J; junction bases left unmatched: 9. The germline gives CDR1 LGHDT, CDR2 YNNKEL (reference sequence). This CDR3 has 18 residues. CDR3 DNA sequence: TGTGCCAGCAGCCCCGGAAGACTAGCGGGGGGTTCCCAAGAGACCCAGTACTTC. This encodes CASSPGRLAGGSQETQYF.

The V and J genes are TRBV11-2 and TRBJ2-5, with D maybe TRBD2 (5 bases). Looked up from germline, CDR1 is SGHAT and CDR2 is FQNNGV. There are 14 residues in the CDR3. V dropped 5 bases and J dropped 7 bases, with 17 bases sitting between them. CDR3 DNA sequence: TGTGCCAGCAGCCCCTCGACTACATTGGGGACCCAGTACTTC. Amino acid sequence: CASSPSTTLGTQYF. The whole variable domain, filled in from reference TRBV11-2 and TRBJ2-5, reads EAGVAQSPRYKIIEKRQSVAFWCNPISGHATLYWYQQILGQGPKLLIQFQNNGVVDDSQLPKDRFSAERLKGVDSTLKIQPAKLEDSAVYLCASSPSTTLGTQYFGPGTRLLVL.

The chain joins TRBV29-1 to TRBJ1-5; D gene unclear. The ends were cut back, 3 bases at V and 4 bases at J, with 10 bases in the middle. The CDR3 is made up of 13 amino acids. Looked up from germline, CDR1 is SQVTM and CDR2 is ANQGSEA. CDR3 residues: CSVDRGPNQPQHF. CDR3 sequence (DNA): TGCAGCGTTGATCGAGGGCCGAATCAGCCCCAGCATTTT. Full variable domain (missing parts from reference TRBV29-1 and TRBJ1-5): SAVISQKPSRDICQRGTSLTIQCQVDSQVTMMFWYRQQPGQSLTLIATANQGSEATYESGFVIDKFPISRPNLTFSTLTVSNMSPEDSSIYLCSVDRGPNQPQHFGDGTRLSIL.

The table lists this clone with a count of one. The chain uses TRBV5-4 and TRBJ1-2; D is undetermined. V dropped 3 bases and J dropped 4 bases, with 19 bases sitting between them. Looked up from germline, CDR1 is SGHNT and CDR2 is YYREEE (reference sequence). The CDR3 has 16 amino acids. The CDR3 bases are TGTGCCAGCAGCTCCCCCCTGACCCGGGGATCCTATGGCTACACCTTC. This gives the protein CASSSPLTRGSYGYTF.